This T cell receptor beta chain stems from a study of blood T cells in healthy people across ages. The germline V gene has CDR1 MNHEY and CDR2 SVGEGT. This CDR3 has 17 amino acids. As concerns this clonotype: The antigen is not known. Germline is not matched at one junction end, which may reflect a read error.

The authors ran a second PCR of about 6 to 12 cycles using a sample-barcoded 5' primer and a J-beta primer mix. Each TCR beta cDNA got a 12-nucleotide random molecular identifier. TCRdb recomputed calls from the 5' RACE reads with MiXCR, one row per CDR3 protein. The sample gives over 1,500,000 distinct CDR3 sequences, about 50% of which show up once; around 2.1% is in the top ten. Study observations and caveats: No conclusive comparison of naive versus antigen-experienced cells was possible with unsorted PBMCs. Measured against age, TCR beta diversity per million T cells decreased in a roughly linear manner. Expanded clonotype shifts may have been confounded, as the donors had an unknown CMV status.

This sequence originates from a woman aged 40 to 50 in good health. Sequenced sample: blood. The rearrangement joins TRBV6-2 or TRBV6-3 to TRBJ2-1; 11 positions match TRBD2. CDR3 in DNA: TGTGCCAGCAGCCAACCCTTAGCGGGGGGGCCCATAAATGAACAGTTCTTC. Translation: CASSQPLAGGPINEQFF.